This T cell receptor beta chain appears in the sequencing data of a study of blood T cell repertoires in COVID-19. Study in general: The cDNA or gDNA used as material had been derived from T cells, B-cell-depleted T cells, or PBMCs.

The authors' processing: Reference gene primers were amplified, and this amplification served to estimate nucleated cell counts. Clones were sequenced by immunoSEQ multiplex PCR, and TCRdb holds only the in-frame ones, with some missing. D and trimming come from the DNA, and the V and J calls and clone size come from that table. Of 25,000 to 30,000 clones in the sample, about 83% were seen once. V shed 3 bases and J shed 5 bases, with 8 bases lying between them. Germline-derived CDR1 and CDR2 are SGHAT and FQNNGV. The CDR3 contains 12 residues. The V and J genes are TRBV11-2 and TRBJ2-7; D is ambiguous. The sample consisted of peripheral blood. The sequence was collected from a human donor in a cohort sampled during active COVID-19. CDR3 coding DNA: TGTGCCAGCAGCTTCCCTACTCACGAGCAGTACTTC. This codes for CASSFPTHEQYF. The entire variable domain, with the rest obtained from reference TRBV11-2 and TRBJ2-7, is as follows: EAGVAQSPRYKIIEKRQSVAFWCNPISGHATLYWYQQILGQGPKLLIQFQNNGVVDDSQLPKDRFSAERLKGVDSTLKIQPAKLEDSAVYLCASSFPTHEQYFGPGTRLTVT.